These 20 T cell receptor beta chains were all obtained from the same sample, sequenced in a study of blood T cell repertoires in COVID-19. The method was immunoSEQ multiplex PCR; TCRdb's version includes in-frame clones alone and lacks a portion of them. Among roughly 170,000 clones listed, approximately 84% were seen once. The sequenced sample was peripheral blood. These receptors were collected from a man in his forties who had recovered from COVID-19.

V and J are TRBV4-2 and TRBJ2-1; D is undetermined. Germline CDR1 reads LGHNA; CDR2 reads YNFKEQ. The CDR3 has 15 residues. Trimming left V 1 base short and J 0 bases short, with 7 bases between. CDR3 nucleotide sequence: TGTGCCAGCAGCCAAGGAAGCGACTCCTACAATGAGCAGTTCTTC. This translates into CASSQGSDSYNEQFF.

The chain has TRBV29-1 and TRBJ2-4; D gene ambiguous. Trimming stripped 5 bases from V and 2 bases from J, with 13 bases between. The germline V gene encodes CDR1 SQVTM and CDR2 ANQGSEA. The CDR3 totals 14 residues. The chain's CDR3 is CSVKPDMTKNIQYF. Written as DNA, the CDR3 is TGCAGCGTTAAGCCCGATATGACCAAAAACATTCAGTACTTC.

The chain is built from TRBV5-5 and TRBJ2-2, with 8 nucleotides matching TRBD2. The CDR3 loop spans 15 amino acids. V gave up 3 bases and J gave up 4 bases; unmatched junction bases: 5. Looked up from germline, CDR1 is SGHKS and CDR2 is YYEKEE (reference sequence). In DNA, the CDR3 is TGTGCCAGCAGCTACAGCGGGAGCGGCACCGGGGAGCTGTTTTTT. Its protein product is CASSYSGSGTGELFF.

The chain links TRBV7-8 to TRBJ1-1; D unclear. The CDR3 is 12 amino acids. CDR1 SGHVS and CDR2 FQNEAQ come from the germline V gene. V gave up 7 bases and J gave up 3 bases, with 9 bases separating them. The CDR3: CASTREDTEAFF. The CDR3 DNA is TGTGCCAGCACCAGAGAGGACACTGAAGCTTTCTTT. The whole variable domain, filled in from reference TRBV7-8 and TRBJ1-1, reads GAGVSQSPRYKVAKRGQDVALRCDPISGHVSLFWYQQALGQGPEFLTYFQNEAQLDKSGLPSDRFFAERPEGSVSTLKIQRTQQEDSAVYLCASTREDTEAFFGQGTRLTVV.

The rearrangement uses TRBV6-5 and TRBJ2-7; the match to TRBD1 covers 9 bases. After removal of 6 bases from V and 4 bases from J, the junction contained 4 bases not matched to a gene. This CDR3 is 13 amino acids long. From germline, CDR1 is MNHEY and CDR2 SVGAGI. This CDR3 is CASSLGQGYEQYF. DNA for the CDR3: TGTGCCAGCAGCTTAGGACAGGGGTACGAGCAGTACTTC.

The chain combines TRBV12-3 or TRBV12-4 with TRBJ1-2; 7 nucleotides match TRBD1. V lost 5 bases, J lost 7 bases, and 1 base stayed unmatched. This CDR3 has 11 residues. The CDR3 DNA reads as TGTGCCAGCAGTGACAGGGTTGGCTACACCTTC. Translating it yields CASSDRVGYTF.

The J gene is TRBJ1-2, the V gene TRBV7-3; TRBD1 aligns across 7 bases. J lost 4 bases, V lost 5 bases, and 19 bases had no gene match. The CDR3 is made up of 18 amino acids. Germline CDR1 reads SGHTA; CDR2 reads FQGTGA. CDR3 residues: CASSQSPTGTEGSYGYTF. The CDR3 nucleotides are TGTGCCAGCAGCCAGAGTCCTACCGGGACAGAAGGCAGCTATGGCTACACCTTC. Based on the CDR3 plus reference TRBV7-3 and TRBJ1-2, the full variable domain is GAGVSQTPSNKVTEKGKYVELRCDPISGHTALYWYRQSLGQGPEFLIYFQGTGAADDSGLPNDRFFAVRPEGSVSTLKIQRTERGDSAVYLCASSQSPTGTEGSYGYTFGSGTRLTVV.

The V and J genes are TRBV2 and TRBJ2-7; 8 bases fit TRBD1. In germline, CDR1 is SNHLY, CDR2 FYNNEI. This CDR3 comprises 14 residues. V trimming: 6 bases; J trimming: 11 bases; junction bases outside the gene matches: 15. The CDR3 DNA reads TGTGCCAGCAGCATGACAGGGGCCCAGATCGGCGAGTACTTC. This sequence encodes CASSMTGAQIGEYF.

V is TRBV7-3 and J is TRBJ2-7; weak D call: TRBD1 (6 bases). The CDR3 covers 13 residues. Between the trimmed V and J ends, which lost 4 bases and 3 bases, there was a span of 10 bases. The germline V gene has CDR1 SGHTA and CDR2 FQGTGA. The chain's CDR3 is CASSSGDNYEQYF. In nucleotides, the CDR3 is TGTGCCAGCAGCTCAGGGGACAACTACGAGCAGTACTTC.

This sequence joins TRBV9 and TRBJ2-7; D gene unclear. Germline CDR1 reads SGDLS; CDR2 reads YYNGEE. There are 12 residues in the CDR3. V lost 4 bases, J lost 7 bases, and 12 bases lay in between. The CDR3 DNA follows: TGTGCCAGCAGCCCCCCGGGTGGGGAGCAGTACTTC. Translated: CASSPPGGEQYF.

This rearrangement joins TRBV12-5 to TRBJ1-2; no firm D call. Trimming left V 2 bases short and J 2 bases short, with 9 bases between. Germline lookup yields CDR1 LGHNT and CDR2 FRNRAP. This CDR3 has 14 amino acids. CDR3 sequence (DNA): TGTGCTAGTGGTTTGAGTGGAGGAAACTATGGCTACACCTTC. This codes for CASGLSGGNYGYTF.

The gene calls are TRBV29-1 and TRBJ1-1; weak D call: TRBD1 (6 bases). Germline CDR1 SQVTM, CDR2 ANQGSEA. This CDR3 has 12 amino acids. Trimming pared 7 bases from V and 1 base from J, leaving 10 bases between. The CDR3 protein is CSASDRNTEAFF. CDR3 nucleotide sequence: TGCAGCGCCTCGGACAGGAACACTGAAGCTTTCTTT.

The CDR3 here is CASSSSGRSTYEQYF. For the CDR3, the DNA is TGCGCCAGCAGCTCCAGCGGGAGATCCACCTACGAGCAGTACTTC. The chain combines TRBV5-1 with TRBJ2-7; 8 nucleotides line up with TRBD2. CDR3 size: 15 residues. The germline V gene encodes CDR1 SGHRS and CDR2 YFSETQ. J lost 2 bases, V lost 3 bases, and 7 bases had no gene match.

The chain carries TRBV2 and TRBJ1-2; D is unresolved. The germline V gene encodes CDR1 SNHLY and CDR2 FYNNEI. The CDR3 consists of 14 residues. Trimming removed 0 bases at V and 5 bases at J, with 10 bases between. CDR3 DNA sequence: TGTGCCAGCAGTGAAGCGCGGGTGAGGTATGGCTACACCTTC. It yields the protein CASSEARVRYGYTF.

Points on this clone: Other DNA sequences of this sample code for an identical CDR3. This rearrangement joins TRBV27 to TRBJ2-7; a weak D match, TRBD2 (5 bases). Trimming took off 3 bases at V and 4 bases at J, with 7 bases between the two ends. CDR3 size: 12 residues. Germline CDR1 is MNHEY and CDR2 is SMNVEV (reference sequence). The CDR3 nucleotides read TGTGCCAGCAGTTTCAGAGGGTACGAGCAGTACTTC. Amino acid sequence: CASSFRGYEQYF.

The gene calls are TRBV2 and TRBJ1-5; perhaps TRBD1 as D (6 bases). Germline CDR1 and CDR2: SNHLY and FYNNEI. The CDR3 runs 14 residues. V was cut by 4 bases and J by 6 bases, with 13 bases left in between. CDR3 sequence (DNA): TGTGCCAGCAGTGTCCGAGGGGGGGTTCAGCCCCAGCATTTT. It translates to CASSVRGGVQPQHF.

V usage is TRBV14 and J usage is TRBJ2-7; D might be TRBD1 (5 bases). V was trimmed by 3 bases and J by 4 bases, leaving 7 bases between them. The germline V gene has CDR1 SGHDN and CDR2 FVKESK. This CDR3 has 12 amino acids. The CDR3 loop is CASSQQGYEQYF. The DNA of the CDR3 is TGTGCCAGCAGCCAGCAGGGATACGAGCAGTACTTC.

The chain joins TRBV7-2 to TRBJ1-2, with 7 bases matching TRBD1. CDR1 and CDR2 from the germline V gene are SGHTA and FQGNSA. CDR3 length: 15 residues. The V and J ends lost 5 bases and 5 bases, in that order; junction bases with no gene match: 11. In DNA, the CDR3 is TGTGCCAGCAGCCAGGGGGACATAAGGGGGTATGGCTACACCTTC. Translating gives CASSQGDIRGYGYTF.

CDR3 amino acids: CASGGTSGRAESEQFF. CDR3 coding DNA: TGTGCCAGCGGCGGGACTAGCGGGAGGGCCGAGAGTGAGCAGTTCTTC. The rearrangement joins TRBV4-2 to TRBJ2-1, with TRBD2 matching over 16 bases. The CDR3 is 16 amino acids. With V trimmed by 8 bases and J by 9 bases, 10 bases remained unmatched. The germline gives CDR1 LGHNA, CDR2 YNFKEQ.

CDR3 coding DNA: TGTGCCAGCGCTCGGGGCAGCGGGGGAAGCACAGATACGCAGTATTTT. Amino acids: CASARGSGGSTDTQYF. The gene calls are TRBV27 and TRBJ2-3; 8 bases match TRBD2. Looked up from germline, CDR1 is MNHEY and CDR2 is SMNVEV (reference sequence). V lost 8 bases, J lost 0 bases, and 10 bases stayed unmatched. CDR3 length: 16 amino acids.